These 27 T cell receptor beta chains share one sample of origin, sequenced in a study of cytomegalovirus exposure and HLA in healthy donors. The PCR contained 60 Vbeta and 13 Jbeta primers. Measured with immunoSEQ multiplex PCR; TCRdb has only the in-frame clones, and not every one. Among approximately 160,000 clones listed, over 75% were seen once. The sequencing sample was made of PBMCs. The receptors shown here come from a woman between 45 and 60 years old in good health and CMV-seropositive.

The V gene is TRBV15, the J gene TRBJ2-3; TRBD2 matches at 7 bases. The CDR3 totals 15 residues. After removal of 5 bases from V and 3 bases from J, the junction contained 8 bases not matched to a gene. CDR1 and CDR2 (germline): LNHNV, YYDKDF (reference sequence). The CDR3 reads CATSPGVGGTDTQYF. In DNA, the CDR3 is TGTGCCACCAGCCCCGGGGTGGGGGGGACAGATACGCAGTATTTT.

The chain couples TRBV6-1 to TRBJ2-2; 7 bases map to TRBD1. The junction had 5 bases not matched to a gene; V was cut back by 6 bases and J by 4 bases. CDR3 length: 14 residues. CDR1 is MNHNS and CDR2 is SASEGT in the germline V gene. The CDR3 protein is CASRRRDSTGELFF. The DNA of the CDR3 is TGTGCCAGCAGACGCCGGGACAGCACCGGGGAGCTGTTTTTT.

CDR3 sequence: CASSEGLGGREQYF. CDR3 nucleotides: TGTGCCAGCAGTGAAGGCCTTGGAGGAAGAGAGCAGTACTTC. V is TRBV6-1 and J is TRBJ2-7; tentatively, D is TRBD2 (5 bases). The CDR3 length is 14 residues. CDR1 MNHNS and CDR2 SASEGT come from the germline V gene. Trimming pared 1 base from V and 7 bases from J, leaving 14 bases between.

The CDR3 spells CASSGGGSNTGELFF. The CDR3 nucleotides read TGTGCCAGCAGTGGAGGAGGGTCGAACACCGGGGAGCTGTTTTTT. This chain connects TRBV28 to TRBJ2-2; tentatively, D is TRBD2 (6 bases). Trimming removed 5 bases from V and 0 bases from J, with 10 bases in between. The CDR3 runs 15 residues. The germline V gene has CDR1 MDHEN and CDR2 SYDVKM.

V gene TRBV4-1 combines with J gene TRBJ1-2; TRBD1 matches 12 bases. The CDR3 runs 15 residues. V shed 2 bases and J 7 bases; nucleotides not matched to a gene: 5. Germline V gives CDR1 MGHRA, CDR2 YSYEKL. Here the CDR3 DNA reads TGCGCCAGCAGCCAACCGGGACAGGGGGCGCGTGGCTACACCTTC. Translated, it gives CASSQPGQGARGYTF.

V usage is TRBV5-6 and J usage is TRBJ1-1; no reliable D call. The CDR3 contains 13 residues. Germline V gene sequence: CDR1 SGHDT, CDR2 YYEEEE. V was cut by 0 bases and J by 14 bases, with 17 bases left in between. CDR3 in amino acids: CASSLGNGLIAFF. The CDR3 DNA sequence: TGTGCCAGCAGCTTGGGGAACGGCCTAATAGCCTTCTTT.

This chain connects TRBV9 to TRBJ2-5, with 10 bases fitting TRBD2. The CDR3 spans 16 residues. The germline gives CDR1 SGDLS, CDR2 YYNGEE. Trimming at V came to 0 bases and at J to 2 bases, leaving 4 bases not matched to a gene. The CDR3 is CASSVGPAGGQETQYF. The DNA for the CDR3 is TGTGCCAGCAGCGTAGGCCCAGCGGGAGGGCAAGAGACCCAGTACTTC.

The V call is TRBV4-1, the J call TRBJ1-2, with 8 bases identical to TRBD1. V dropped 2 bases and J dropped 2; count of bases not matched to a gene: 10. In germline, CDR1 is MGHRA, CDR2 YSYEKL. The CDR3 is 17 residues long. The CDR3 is CASSQPTGGALNYGYTF. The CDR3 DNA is TGCGCCAGCAGCCAACCTACAGGGGGAGCGCTCAACTATGGCTACACCTTC.

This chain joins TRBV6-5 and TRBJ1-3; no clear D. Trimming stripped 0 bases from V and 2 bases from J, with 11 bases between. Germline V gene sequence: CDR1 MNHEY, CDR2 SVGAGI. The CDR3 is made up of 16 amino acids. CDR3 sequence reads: CASSYSFRGTGNTIYF. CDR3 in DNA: TGTGCCAGCAGTTACTCCTTTAGAGGGACTGGAAACACCATATATTTT.

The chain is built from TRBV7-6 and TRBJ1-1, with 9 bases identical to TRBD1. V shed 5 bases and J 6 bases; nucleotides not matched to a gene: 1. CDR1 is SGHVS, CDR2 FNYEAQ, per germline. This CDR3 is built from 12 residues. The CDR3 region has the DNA TGTGCCAGCAGCCGGGACAGGGCTGAAGCTTTCTTT. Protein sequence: CASSRDRAEAFF.

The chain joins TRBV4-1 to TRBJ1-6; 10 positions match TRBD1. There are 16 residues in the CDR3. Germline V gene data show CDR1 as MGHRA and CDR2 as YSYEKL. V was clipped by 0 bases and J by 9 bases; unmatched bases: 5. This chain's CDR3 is CASSQDDRGLFSPLHF. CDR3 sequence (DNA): TGCGCCAGCAGCCAAGACGACAGGGGGCTGTTTTCACCCCTCCACTTT.

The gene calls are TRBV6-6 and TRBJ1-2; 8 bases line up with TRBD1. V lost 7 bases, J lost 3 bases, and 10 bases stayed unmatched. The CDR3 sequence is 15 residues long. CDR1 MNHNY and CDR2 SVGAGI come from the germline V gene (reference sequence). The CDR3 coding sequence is TGTGCCAGCACCAAACCGGGACAGGCAGACTATGGCTACACCTTC. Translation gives CASTKPGQADYGYTF.

For the CDR3, the DNA is TGTGCCAGCTCGCCTAGTCGTCCGGAGCAGTACTTC. It is translated as CASSPSRPEQYF. The chain couples TRBV18 to TRBJ2-7; D unclear. From germline, CDR1 is KGHSH and CDR2 LQKENI. The CDR3 loop spans 12 amino acids. V lost 6 bases and J 7 bases, leaving 13 bases between the germline ends.

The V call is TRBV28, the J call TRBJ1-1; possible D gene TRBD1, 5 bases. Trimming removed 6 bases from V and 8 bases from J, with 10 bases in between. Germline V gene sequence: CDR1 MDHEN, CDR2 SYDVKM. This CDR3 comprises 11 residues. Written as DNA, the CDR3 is TGTGCCAGCAGCCCTCGGGGGGAAGCTTTCTTT. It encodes CASSPRGEAFF.

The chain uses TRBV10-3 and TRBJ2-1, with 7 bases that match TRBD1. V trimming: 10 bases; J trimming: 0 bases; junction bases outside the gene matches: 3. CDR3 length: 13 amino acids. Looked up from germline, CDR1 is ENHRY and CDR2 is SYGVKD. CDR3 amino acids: CATRTGSYNEQFF. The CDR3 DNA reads TGTGCCACCCGGACAGGCTCCTACAATGAGCAGTTCTTC.

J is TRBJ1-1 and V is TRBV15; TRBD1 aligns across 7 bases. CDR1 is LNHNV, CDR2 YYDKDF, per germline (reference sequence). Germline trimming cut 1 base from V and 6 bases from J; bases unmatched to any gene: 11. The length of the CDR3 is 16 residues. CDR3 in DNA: TGTGCCACCAGCAGAGGCCAGTCGACAGGGACTCCTGAAGCTTTCTTT. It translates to CATSRGQSTGTPEAFF.

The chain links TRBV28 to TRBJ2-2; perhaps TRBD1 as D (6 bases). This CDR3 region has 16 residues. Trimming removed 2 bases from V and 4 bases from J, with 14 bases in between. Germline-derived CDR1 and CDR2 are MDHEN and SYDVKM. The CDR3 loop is CASSLSSQGSTGELFF. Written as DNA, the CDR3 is TGTGCCAGCAGTTTAAGTTCACAGGGTAGCACCGGGGAGCTGTTTTTT. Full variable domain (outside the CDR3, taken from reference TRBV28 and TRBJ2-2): DVKVTQSSRYLVKRTGEKVFLECVQDMDHENMFWYRQDPGLGLRLIYFSYDVKMKEKGDIPEGYSVSREKKERFSLILESASTNQTSMYLCASSLSSQGSTGELFFGEGSRLTVL.

CDR3 loop: CASSSSGGVYNSPLHF. The CDR3 DNA follows: TGTGCCAGCAGTTCCTCTGGGGGCGTCTATAATTCACCCCTCCACTTT. The chain links TRBV28 to TRBJ1-6, with D tentatively TRBD1 (6 bases). The CDR3 is 16 residues long. Trimming left V 4 bases short and J 3 bases short, with 13 bases between. Germline V gives CDR1 MDHEN, CDR2 SYDVKM.

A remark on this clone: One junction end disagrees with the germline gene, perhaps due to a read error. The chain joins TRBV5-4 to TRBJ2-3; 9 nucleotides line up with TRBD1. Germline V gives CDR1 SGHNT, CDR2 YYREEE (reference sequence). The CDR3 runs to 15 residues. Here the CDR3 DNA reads TGTGCCAGCAGATTGGGACAGGGAGGAGCAGATACGCAGTATTTT. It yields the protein CASRLGQGGADTQYF.

The DNA of the CDR3 is TGTGCCAGCAGCCTTCTTGGCGGAGGGACCATAATCGAGCAGTACTTC. Residues: CASSLLGGGTIIEQYF. The chain has TRBV28 and TRBJ2-7, with D tentatively TRBD2 (6 bases). The CDR3 covers 16 residues. Germline assignment: CDR1 MDHEN and CDR2 SYDVKM. V lost 6 bases to trimming and J lost 6 bases, with 24 bases between them.

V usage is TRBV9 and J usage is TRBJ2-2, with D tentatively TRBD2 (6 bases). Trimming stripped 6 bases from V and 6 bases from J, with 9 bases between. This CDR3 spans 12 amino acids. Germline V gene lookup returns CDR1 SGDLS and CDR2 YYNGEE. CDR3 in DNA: TGTGCCAGCAACCGACTAGCCGGGGAGCTGTTTTTT. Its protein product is CASNRLAGELFF.

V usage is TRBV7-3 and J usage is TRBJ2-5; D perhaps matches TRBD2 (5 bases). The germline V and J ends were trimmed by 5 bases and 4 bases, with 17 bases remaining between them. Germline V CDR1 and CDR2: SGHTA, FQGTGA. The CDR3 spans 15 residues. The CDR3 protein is CASSRTGSSGETQYF. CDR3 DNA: TGTGCCAGCAGCCGGACCGGGTCGAGCGGAGAGACCCAGTACTTC.

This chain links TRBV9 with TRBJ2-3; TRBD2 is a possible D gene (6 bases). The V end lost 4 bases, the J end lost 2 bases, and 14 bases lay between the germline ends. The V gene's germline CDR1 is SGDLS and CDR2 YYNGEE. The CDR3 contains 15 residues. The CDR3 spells CASSPRGINTDTQYF. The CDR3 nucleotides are TGTGCCAGCAGCCCCCGGGGGATAAACACAGATACGCAGTATTTT.

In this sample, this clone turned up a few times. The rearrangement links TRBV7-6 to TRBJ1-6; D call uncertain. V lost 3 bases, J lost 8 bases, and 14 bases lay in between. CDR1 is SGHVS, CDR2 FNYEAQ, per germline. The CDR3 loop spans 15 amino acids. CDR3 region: CASSLGFVRDSPLHF. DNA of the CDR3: TGTGCCAGCAGCTTGGGATTCGTGCGGGATTCACCCCTCCACTTT.

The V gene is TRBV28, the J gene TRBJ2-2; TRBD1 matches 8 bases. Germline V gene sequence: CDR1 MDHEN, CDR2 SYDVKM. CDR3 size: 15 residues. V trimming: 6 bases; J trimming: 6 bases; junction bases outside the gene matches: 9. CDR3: CASSYLDRAAGELFF. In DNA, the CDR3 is TGTGCCAGCAGCTATTTGGACAGGGCCGCCGGGGAGCTGTTTTTT.

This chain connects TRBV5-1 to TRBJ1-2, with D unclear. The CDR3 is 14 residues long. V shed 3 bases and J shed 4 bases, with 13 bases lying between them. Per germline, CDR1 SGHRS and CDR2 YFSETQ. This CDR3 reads CASSSLGDTYGYTF. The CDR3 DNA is TGCGCCAGCAGCTCCCTCGGGGATACCTATGGCTACACCTTC.

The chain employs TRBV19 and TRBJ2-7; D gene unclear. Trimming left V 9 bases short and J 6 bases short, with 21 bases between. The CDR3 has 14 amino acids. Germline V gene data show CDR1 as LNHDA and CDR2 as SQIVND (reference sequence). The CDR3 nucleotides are TGTGCCAGCCAATCCGCGGATCCCCGGCGCGAGCAGTACTTC. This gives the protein CASQSADPRREQYF.